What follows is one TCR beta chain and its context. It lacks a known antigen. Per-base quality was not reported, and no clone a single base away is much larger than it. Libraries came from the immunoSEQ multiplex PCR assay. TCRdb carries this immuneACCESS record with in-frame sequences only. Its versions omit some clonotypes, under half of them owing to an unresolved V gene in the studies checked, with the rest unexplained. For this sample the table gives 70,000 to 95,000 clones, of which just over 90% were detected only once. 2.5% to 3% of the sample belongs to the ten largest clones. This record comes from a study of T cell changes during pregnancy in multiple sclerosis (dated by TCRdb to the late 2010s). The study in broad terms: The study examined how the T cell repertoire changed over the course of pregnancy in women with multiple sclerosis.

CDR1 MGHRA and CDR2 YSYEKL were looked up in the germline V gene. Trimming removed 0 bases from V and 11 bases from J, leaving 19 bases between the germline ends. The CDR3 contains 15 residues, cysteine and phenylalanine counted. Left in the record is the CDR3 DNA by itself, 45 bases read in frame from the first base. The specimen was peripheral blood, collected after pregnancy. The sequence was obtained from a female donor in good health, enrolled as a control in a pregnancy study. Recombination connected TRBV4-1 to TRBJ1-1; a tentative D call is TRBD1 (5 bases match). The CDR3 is CASSQDNQGGIAAFF. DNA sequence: TGCGCCAGCAGCCAAGATAACCAGGGAGGTATCGCGGCTTTCTTT.